A selection of T cell receptor beta chains follows, all from one sample in a study of T cells in localized non-small cell lung cancer. The data were produced by immunoSEQ multiplex PCR, yet TCRdb's version contains in-frame clones alone and is incomplete. Of 15,000 to 20,000 clones listed, approximately 90% are singletons. The sequences come from peripheral blood, collected before any cancer treatment. Receptors originate from a male donor older than 55 with stage II squamous cell lung carcinoma. The CDR3 runs from the conserved cysteine through the conserved F or W. A D gene is named only where the DNA matches it firmly.

D gene | J gene | V gene | CDR3 DNA | CDR3 protein
. | TRBJ2-5 | TRBV6-1 | TGTGCCAGCATCCTTTTCAGGGGTGGGGAGACCCAGTACTTC | CASILFRGGETQYF
. | TRBJ2-5 | TRBV7-9 | TGTGCCAGCAGCTTAAGACACGGAGAGACCCAGTACTTC | CASSLRHGETQYF
TRBD2 | TRBJ2-1 | TRBV29-1 | TGCAGCGTTGGAGTCCCAAGCGGGAGTCTCAATGAGCAGTTCTTC | CSVGVPSGSLNEQFF
TRBD2 | TRBJ2-5 | TRBV9 | TGTGCCAGCGGCCCGGGGGGAGGGACGGAGACCCAGTACTTC | CASGPGGGTETQYF
TRBD2 | TRBJ2-1 | TRBV6-4 | TGTGCCAGCAGAGGGACTAGCCCCCATGAGCAGTTCTTC | CASRGTSPHEQFF
TRBD2 | TRBJ2-1 | TRBV4-1 | TGCGCCAGCAGCCCGGGACTAGCGGAGAGCTCCTACAATGAGCAGTTCTTC | CASSPGLAESSYNEQFF
TRBD2 | TRBJ2-3 | TRBV4-1 | TGCGCCAGCAGCCGATTCGGGAGGGCTAGTAGCACAGATACGCAGTATTTT | CASSRFGRASSTDTQYF
TRBD2 | TRBJ2-7 | TRBV4-2 | TGTGCCAGCAGCCAAGCGGTGAACGGGGGGACGTGGTACGAGCAGTACTTC | CASSQAVNGGTWYEQYF
TRBD2 | TRBJ2-2 | TRBV6-1 | TGTGCCAGCAGTGAACCGGGACTAGCGGGAACTGGCCGGGAGCTGTTTTTT | CASSEPGLAGTGRELFF
. | TRBJ1-1 | TRBV14 | TGTGCCAGCAGCCAACCTGCTGGGACTGAAGCTTTCTTT | CASSQPAGTEAFF
TRBD1 | TRBJ1-4 | TRBV27 | TGTGCCAGCAGTTTCACGACAGGGGGAAAACTGTTTTTT | CASSFTTGGKLFF
. | TRBJ1-5 | TRBV5-5 | TGTGCCAGCAGCTTCCTGGGGAGCAATCAGCCCCAGCATTTT | CASSFLGSNQPQHF
TRBD2 | TRBJ2-5 | TRBV4-1 | TGCGCCAGCAGCCAAGATCATCGGACTAGCGGGAGCGATGAGACCCAGTACTTC | CASSQDHRTSGSDETQYF
TRBD2 | TRBJ2-1 | TRBV6-6 | TGTGCCAGCAGTTACCTAGCGGGAGGGCGGGCAGGTGAGCAGTTCTTC | CASSYLAGGRAGEQFF
. | TRBJ1-4 | TRBV6-1 | TGTGCCAGCAGTGAACCCTCAGTTAATGAAAAACTGTTTTTT | CASSEPSVNEKLFF
TRBD1 | TRBJ1-2 | TRBV6-6 | TGTGCCAGCACCTCGGTGGGGACAGGGGGTTCTGGCTACACCTTC | CASTSVGTGGSGYTF
. | TRBJ2-4 | TRBV19 | TGTGCCAGTAGTAGCGATTTAGCCAAAAACATTCAGTACTTC | CASSSDLAKNIQYF
. | TRBJ2-7 | TRBV5-6 | TGTGCCAGCAGCTTGGCGCGCTCCTACGAGCAGTACTTC | CASSLARSYEQYF
. | TRBJ2-1 | TRBV7-2 | TGTGCCAGCAGCTTAGGGCGGGCGCAGTACAATGAGCAGTTCTTC | CASSLGRAQYNEQFF
. | TRBJ1-3 | TRBV19 | TGTGCCAGTAGTATATTGGGGGGGATTTCGGCTGGAAACACCATATATTTT | CASSILGGISAGNTIYF
. | TRBJ1-1 | TRBV30 | TGTGCCTGGAGTGCGGGAAAAAACACTGAAGCTTTCTTT | CAWSAGKNTEAFF
. | TRBJ2-3 | TRBV28 | TGTGCCAGCAGTTTTCTCGCAGATACGCAGTATTTT | CASSFLADTQYF